This TCR beta chain came from a study of OX40 agonist ivuxolimab in advanced cancers. Clones were read by immunoSEQ multiplex PCR, and TCRdb kept only the in-frame ones, dropping some. The table includes over 70,000 clones, about 90% detected once. Systemic immunosuppression or autoimmune disease history was grounds to exclude patients. The study's findings and limits: The mean number of expanded clones was higher in CD8+ T cells than in CD4+.

Germline values: CDR1 MNHEY, CDR2 SMNVEV (reference sequence). V dropped 6 bases and J dropped 5; count of bases not matched to a gene: 7. This CDR3 comprises 15 residues. As regards this clone: Antigen unknown.

Sequencing was performed on CD4+ or CD8+ T cells sorted from blood, taken in a trial of the OX40 agonist ivuxolimab. This TCR was recovered from an adult with an advanced solid tumor such as melanoma, head and neck, liver or kidney cancer. The chain carries TRBV27 and TRBJ2-1; 10 positions match TRBD2. The CDR3 here is CASRYSGGSHNEQFF. The DNA of the CDR3 is TGTGCCAGCAGGTATAGCGGGGGGTCCCACAATGAGCAGTTCTTC.